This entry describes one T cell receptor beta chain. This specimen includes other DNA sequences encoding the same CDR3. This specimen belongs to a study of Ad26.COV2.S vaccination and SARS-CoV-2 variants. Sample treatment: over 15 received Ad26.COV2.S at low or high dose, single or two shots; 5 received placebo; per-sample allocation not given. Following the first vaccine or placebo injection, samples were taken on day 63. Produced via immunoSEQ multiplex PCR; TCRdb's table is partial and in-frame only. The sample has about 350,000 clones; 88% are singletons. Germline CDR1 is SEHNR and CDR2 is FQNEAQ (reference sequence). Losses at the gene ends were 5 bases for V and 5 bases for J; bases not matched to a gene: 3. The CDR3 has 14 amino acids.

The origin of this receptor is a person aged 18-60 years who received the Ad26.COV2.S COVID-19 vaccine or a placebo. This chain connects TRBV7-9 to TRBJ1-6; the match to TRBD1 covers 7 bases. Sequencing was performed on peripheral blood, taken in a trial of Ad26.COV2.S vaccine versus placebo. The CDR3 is CASSRQGNNSPLHF. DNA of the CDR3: TGTGCCAGCAGCCGACAGGGAAATAATTCACCCCTCCACTTT.